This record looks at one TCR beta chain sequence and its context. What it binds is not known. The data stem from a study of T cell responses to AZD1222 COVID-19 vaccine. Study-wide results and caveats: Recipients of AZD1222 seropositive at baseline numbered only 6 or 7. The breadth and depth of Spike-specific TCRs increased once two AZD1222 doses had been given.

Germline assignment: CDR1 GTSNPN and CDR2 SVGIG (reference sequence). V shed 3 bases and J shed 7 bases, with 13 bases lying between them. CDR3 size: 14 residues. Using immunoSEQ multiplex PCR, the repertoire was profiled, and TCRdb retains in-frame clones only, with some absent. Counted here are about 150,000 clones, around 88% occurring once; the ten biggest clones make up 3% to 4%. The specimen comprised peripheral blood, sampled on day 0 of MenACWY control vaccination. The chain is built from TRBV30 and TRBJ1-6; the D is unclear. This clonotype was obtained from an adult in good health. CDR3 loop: CAWSGVVVNSPLHF. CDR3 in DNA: TGTGCCTGGAGCGGGGTGGTCGTGAATTCACCCCTCCACTTT.